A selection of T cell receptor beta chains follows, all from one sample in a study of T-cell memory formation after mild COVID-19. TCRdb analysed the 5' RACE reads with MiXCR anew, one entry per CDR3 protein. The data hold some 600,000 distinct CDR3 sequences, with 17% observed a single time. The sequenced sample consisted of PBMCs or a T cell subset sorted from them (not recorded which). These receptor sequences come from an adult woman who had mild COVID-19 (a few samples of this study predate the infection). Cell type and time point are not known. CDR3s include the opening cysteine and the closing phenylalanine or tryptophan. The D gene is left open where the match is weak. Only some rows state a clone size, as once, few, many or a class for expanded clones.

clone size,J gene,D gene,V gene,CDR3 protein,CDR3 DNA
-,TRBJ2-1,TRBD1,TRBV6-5,CASSLTGGVSNEQFF,TGTGCCAGCAGTTTGACAGGGGGCGTTAGCAATGAGCAGTTCTTC
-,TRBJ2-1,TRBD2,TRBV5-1,CASSPGLTPGGVEQFF,TGCGCCAGCAGCCCCGGACTAACCCCGGGGGGAGTCGAGCAGTTCTTC
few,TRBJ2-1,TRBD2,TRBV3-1,CASSQDRTSGNEQFF,TGTGCCAGCAGCCAAGATAGGACTAGCGGAAATGAGCAGTTCTTC
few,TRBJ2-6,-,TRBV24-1,CATSDSGRGANVLTF,TGTGCCACCAGTGATTCTGGGAGAGGGGCCAACGTCCTGACTTTC
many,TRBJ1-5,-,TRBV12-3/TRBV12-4,CASSYSNQPQHF,TGTGCCAGCAGTTATAGCAATCAGCCCCAGCATTTT
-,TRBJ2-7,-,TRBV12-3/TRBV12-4,CASSFTTVHYEQYF,TGTGCCAGCAGTTTTACGACAGTCCACTACGAGCAGTACTTC
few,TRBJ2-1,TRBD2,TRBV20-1,CSARSDLAGENDEQFF,TGCAGTGCTAGATCGGACCTAGCGGGAGAGAACGATGAGCAGTTCTTC
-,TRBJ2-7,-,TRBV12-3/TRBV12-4,CASLSALRGETAEQYF,TGTGCCAGCCTTTCCGCTTTGAGAGGGGAAACCGCCGAGCAGTACTTC
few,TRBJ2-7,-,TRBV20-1,CSAREGSGSPGEQYF,TGCAGTGCTAGAGAGGGTAGCGGTTCCCCCGGGGAGCAGTACTTC
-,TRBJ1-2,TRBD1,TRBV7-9,CASSPQGASGYTF,TGTGCCAGCAGCCCACAGGGGGCTTCGGGCTACACCTTC
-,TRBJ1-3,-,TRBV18,CAVRAPSGNTIYF,TGTGCCGTCCGGGCCCCCTCTGGAAACACCATATATTTT
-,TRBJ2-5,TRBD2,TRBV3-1,CASSQDKGWGLRQPYQETQYF,TGTGCCAGCAGCCAAGATAAGGGGTGGGGACTACGTCAACCGTACCAAGAGACCCAGTACTTC
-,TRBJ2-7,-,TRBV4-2,CASSQADRNEQYF,TGTGCCAGCAGCCAAGCCGACAGAAACGAGCAGTACTTC
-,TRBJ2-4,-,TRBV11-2,CASSSPGLAKNIQYF,TGTGCCAGCAGTTCCCCGGGCCTTGCCAAAAACATTCAGTACTTC
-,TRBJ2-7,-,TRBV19,CASSGLGREYEQYF,TGTGCCAGTAGTGGGCTTGGCAGGGAGTACGAGCAGTACTTC
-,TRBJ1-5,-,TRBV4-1,CASSQVIEGTRPQHF,TGCGCCAGCAGCCAAGTTATTGAGGGCACGCGGCCCCAGCATTTT
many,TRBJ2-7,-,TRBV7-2,CASSLDLDHEQYF,TGTGCCAGCAGCTTAGACCTAGACCACGAGCAGTACTTC
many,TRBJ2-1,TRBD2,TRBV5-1,CASSLVAGGNEQFF,TGTGCCAGCAGCTTAGTAGCGGGAGGGAATGAGCAGTTCTTC
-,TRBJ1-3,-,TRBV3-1,CASNPRGSGNTIYF,TGTGCCAGCAACCCTCGGGGTTCTGGAAACACCATATATTTT
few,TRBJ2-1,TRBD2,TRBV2,CASSEARTSGRNEQFF,TGTGCCAGCAGTGAAGCGCGGACTAGCGGGAGGAATGAGCAGTTCTTC
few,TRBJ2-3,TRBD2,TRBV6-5,CASTKTSGSTDTQYF,TGTGCCAGCACGAAGACTAGCGGTAGCACAGATACGCAGTATTTT
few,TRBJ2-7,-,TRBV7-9,CASSFGAHEQYF,TGTGCCAGCAGCTTCGGGGCCCACGAGCAGTACTTC
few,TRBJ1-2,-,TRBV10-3,CAISDPDSNYGYTF,TGTGCCATCAGTGACCCGGACAGTAACTATGGCTACACCTTC
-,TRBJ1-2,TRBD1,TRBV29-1,CSVGQGDYGYTF,TGCAGCGTAGGACAGGGAGACTATGGCTACACCTTC
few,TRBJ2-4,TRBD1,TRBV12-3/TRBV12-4,CASTIGQGYIQYF,TGTGCCAGCACTATAGGACAGGGTTACATTCAGTACTTC